A single sample gave rise to the 15 T cell receptor beta chains below, sequenced in a study of OX40 agonist ivuxolimab in advanced cancers. Produced via immunoSEQ multiplex PCR; TCRdb's table is partial and in-frame only. The repertoire consists of about 93,000 clones, with 90% to 95% occurring once and the leading ten covering roughly 0.53%. Sample: CD4+ or CD8+ T cells sorted from blood, taken in a trial of the OX40 agonist ivuxolimab. The receptors originated from an adult with an advanced solid tumor such as melanoma, head and neck, liver or kidney cancer.

The CDR3 DNA reads TGTGCCAGCAGCCAGGGGACAGGGAGAACCTACGAGCAGTACTTC. This gives the protein CASSQGTGRTYEQYF. The chain uses TRBV14 and TRBJ2-7; the match to TRBD1 covers 9 bases. The CDR3 is 15 residues long. The germline CDR1 and CDR2 sequences are SGHDN and FVKESK. V shed 3 bases, J shed 2 bases, and the junction held 5 bases outside the gene matches.

This clone has only one observation. The CDR3 nucleotides read TGTGCCAGCAGTGAGTCCCCACTATTGAGGAAACTGTTTTTT. It encodes CASSESPLLRKLFF. J is TRBJ1-4 and V is TRBV2; D unclear. V lost 3 bases and J 11 bases, leaving 16 bases between the germline ends. Germline V gives CDR1 SNHLY, CDR2 FYNNEI. This CDR3 contains 14 residues.

The rearrangement joins TRBV19 to TRBJ2-3, with TRBD1 matching over 10 bases. The CDR3 runs 14 residues. Per the germline V gene, CDR1 is LNHDA and CDR2 is SQIVND (reference sequence). Losses at the gene ends were 7 bases for V and 9 bases for J; bases not matched to a gene: 10. The CDR3 coding sequence is TGTGCCAGTATCCCGGGACAGGGGTTCGGGACGCAGTATTTT. Protein product: CASIPGQGFGTQYF.

The rearrangement links TRBV11-2 to TRBJ2-3; TRBD2 matches at 9 bases. Germline V gene sequence: CDR1 SGHAT, CDR2 FQNNGV. The CDR3 is 16 amino acids. Trimming at V came to 5 bases and at J to 4 bases, leaving 10 bases not matched to a gene. As DNA, the CDR3 is TGTGCCAGCAGCCCCGCTAGCGGGACGGGGGCAGATACGCAGTATTTT. Translation: CASSPASGTGADTQYF. The full variable domain, completed using reference TRBV11-2 and TRBJ2-3, is EAGVAQSPRYKIIEKRQSVAFWCNPISGHATLYWYQQILGQGPKLLIQFQNNGVVDDSQLPKDRFSAERLKGVDSTLKIQPAKLEDSAVYLCASSPASGTGADTQYFGPGTRLTVL.

The chain recombines TRBV25-1 with TRBJ1-1; D gene ambiguous. The V and J ends lost 2 bases and 1 base respectively, with 8 bases between them. This CDR3 contains 14 residues. Germline V CDR1 and CDR2: MGHDK, SYGVNS. In DNA form, the CDR3 reads TGTGCCAGCAGTGAACGTAGAGGGAACACTGAAGCTTTCTTT. This sequence encodes CASSERRGNTEAFF.

V gene TRBV6-1 combines with J gene TRBJ2-1, with TRBD2 matching over 10 bases. The CDR3 is made up of 13 amino acids. V dropped 9 bases and J dropped 3; count of bases not matched to a gene: 2. Looked up from germline, CDR1 is MNHNS and CDR2 is SASEGT. The CDR3 reads CASSGGNYNEQFF. CDR3 coding DNA: TGTGCCAGTAGCGGGGGGAACTACAATGAGCAGTTCTTC.

V usage is TRBV9 and J usage is TRBJ2-2; 12 bases map to TRBD1. The CDR3 runs 16 residues. The V and J ends lost 4 bases and 8 bases, in that order; junction bases with no gene match: 9. Per germline, CDR1 SGDLS and CDR2 YYNGEE. DNA for the CDR3: TGTGCCAGCAGCCGCGGGACAGGGGGCGCCAGGGGGGAGCTGTTTTTT. The encoded protein is CASSRGTGGARGELFF.

For the CDR3, the DNA is TGCGCCAGCAGTGAGTCGAGAGGGGGTACATACAATGAGCAGTTCTTC. It is translated as CASSESRGGTYNEQFF. The rearrangement links TRBV10-1 to TRBJ2-1; perhaps TRBD1 as D (6 bases). The germline V and J ends were trimmed by 0 bases and 4 bases, with 13 bases remaining between them. The germline V gene has CDR1 WNHNN and CDR2 SYGVQD (reference sequence). This CDR3 is 16 amino acids long.

The rearrangement joins TRBV5-1 to TRBJ2-2; no firm D call. Deletions cut 2 bases from V and 4 bases from J, with 9 bases between. Germline values: CDR1 SGHRS, CDR2 YFSETQ. This CDR3 has 14 amino acids. The CDR3 DNA follows: TGCGCCAGCAGCTTCGAAGTCCCCACCGGGGAGCTGTTTTTT. Protein sequence: CASSFEVPTGELFF. Drawing the rest from reference TRBV5-1 and TRBJ2-2, the complete variable domain is KAGVTQTPRYLIKTRGQQVTLSCSPISGHRSVSWYQQTPGQGLQFLFEYFSETQRNKGNFPGRFSGRQFSNSRSEMNVSTLELGDSALYLCASSFEVPTGELFFGEGSRLTVL.

The chain combines TRBV9 with TRBJ2-2, with 7 bases aligning to TRBD1. The CDR3 is made up of 16 amino acids. Per germline, CDR1 SGDLS and CDR2 YYNGEE. Trimming removed 4 bases from V and 5 bases from J; junction bases left unmatched: 11. The CDR3 DNA is TGTGCCAGCAGCCCCCAGGGGGTAGGGCGGACCGGGGAGCTGTTTTTT. The encoded protein is CASSPQGVGRTGELFF.

V usage is TRBV14 and J usage is TRBJ2-1; no reliable D call. V lost 4 bases and J lost 9, with 13 bases in between. The CDR3 is made up of 13 amino acids. Germline loops: CDR1 SGHDN, CDR2 FVKESK. The CDR3 loop reads CASSRAVVGEQFF. The CDR3 DNA is TGTGCCAGCAGCCGGGCGGTGGTAGGTGAGCAGTTCTTC. The whole variable domain, remainder taken from reference TRBV14 and TRBJ2-1, is EAGVTQFPSHSVIEKGQTVTLRCDPISGHDNLYWYRRVMGKEIKFLLHFVKESKQDESGMPNNRFLAERTGGTYSTLKVQPAELEDSGVYFCASSRAVVGEQFFGPGTRLTVL.

The chain combines TRBV11-3 with TRBJ2-1; 8 bases are a match to TRBD2. The CDR3 extends over 16 amino acids. The ends lost 3 bases at V and 5 bases at J; junction bases unmatched: 9. Germline assignment: CDR1 SGHNT and CDR2 YENEEA. In DNA form, the CDR3 reads TGTGCCAGCAGCTTCGCTTGGCGGGAGGCCCACAATGAGCAGTTCTTC. This translates into CASSFAWREAHNEQFF.

J is TRBJ2-5 and V is TRBV5-4; D not certain. The CDR3 has 13 residues. V lost 0 bases to trimming and J lost 5 bases, with 8 bases between them. Looked up from germline, CDR1 is SGHNT and CDR2 is YYREEE (reference sequence). CDR3 amino acids: CASSLGPSETQYF. CDR3 nucleotides: TGTGCCAGCAGCTTGGGCCCCTCGGAGACCCAGTACTTC.

The chain uses TRBV11-3 and TRBJ1-1, with D unresolved. The CDR3 length is 16 residues. The V gene lost 1 base and the J gene lost 3 bases, with 15 bases spanning the gap. Germline loops: CDR1 SGHNT, CDR2 YENEEA. In nucleotides, the CDR3 is TGTGCCAGCAGCTTAGGGGTGGAAAAGGGTGACACTGAAGCTTTCTTT. Its translation is CASSLGVEKGDTEAFF.

The rearrangement uses TRBV27 and TRBJ1-2, with 8 positions matching TRBD1. The CDR3 consists of 12 residues. CDR1 is MNHEY and CDR2 is SMNVEV in the germline V gene (reference sequence). With 7 bases clipped from V and 6 bases from J, the junction kept 4 bases outside the gene matches. CDR3 in amino acids: CASTETGDGYTF. The CDR3 coding sequence is TGTGCCAGCACCGAGACAGGGGATGGCTACACCTTC.